This is a list of T cell receptor beta chains from one sample in a study of human T cells and chemical hapten exposure. TCRdb recomputed calls from the RACE reads with MiXCR, one row per CDR3 protein. The sample records about 380,000 distinct CDR3 sequences, roughly 4.6% being singletons. This sample comprised whole blood, obtained in connection with sensitization to the hapten diphenylcyclopropenone (DPC). The origin of the receptors is a woman in her forties or fifties with alopecia areata. Some clones in this sample may be carry-over from other donors' samples. The conserved cysteine and the conserved F or W are not part of the CDR3 here. D genes are given only for firm matches.

D,V,J,CDR3
TRBD1,TRBV29-1,TRBJ2-1,SVCSGTGVSYNEQF
.,TRBV6-1,TRBJ2-7,ASSERPRAAEEQY
.,TRBV29-1,TRBJ2-3,SVVGRSTDTQY
TRBD1,TRBV27,TRBJ2-3,ASSFRTGVVDTQY
TRBD1,TRBV18,TRBJ2-7,ASSREQGATYEQY
.,TRBV24-1,TRBJ1-2,ATSGSSFDGGNGYT
TRBD2,TRBV2,TRBJ2-5,ASSSTSGFQETQY
.,TRBV28,TRBJ1-2,ASSSPIQGGYT
TRBD1,TRBV5-4,TRBJ1-5,ASSPGTGADQPQH
.,TRBV6-2/TRBV6-3,TRBJ1-1,ASSPDGQNTEAF
.,TRBV27,TRBJ1-5,ASSSPSKGQPQH
.,TRBV15,TRBJ2-3,ATSRANPGGTDTQY
TRBD1,TRBV12-3/TRBV12-4,TRBJ1-5,ASSPGGTGNQPQH
.,TRBV7-2,TRBJ2-3,ASSLLVDTQY
.,TRBV28,TRBJ2-7,ASSFPRDPGKQY
TRBD1,TRBV12-3/TRBV12-4,TRBJ2-7,ASSLQGSRSYEQY
.,TRBV12-3/TRBV12-4,TRBJ1-5,ASSLEVLQPQH
.,TRBV12-3/TRBV12-4,TRBJ1-3,ASSGDQPSGNTIY
.,TRBV9,TRBJ1-1,ASSAHILQGDTEAF
TRBD1,TRBV10-1,TRBJ1-1,ASSGTVQGRTEAF
.,TRBV29-1,TRBJ2-3,SVRRAYTQY
TRBD2,TRBV3-1,TRBJ2-3,ASSQLLAGESTDTQY
.,TRBV4-1,TRBJ2-5,ASSQVGGEQETQY
.,TRBV6-5,TRBJ2-3,ASRSLGDTQY
.,TRBV28,TRBJ2-2,ASSVGRSTGELF
.,TRBV20-1,TRBJ1-5,SAMEGGRRANQPQH
.,TRBV2,TRBJ2-3,ASCRDSTDTQY
TRBD1,TRBV28,TRBJ1-2,ASSPDRAGGYT
.,TRBV30,TRBJ2-1,ACPPEGQRNNEQF
TRBD1,TRBV28,TRBJ2-7,ASRTGGPYEQY
.,TRBV7-8,TRBJ1-5,ASSLAKNQPQH
TRBD1,TRBV9,TRBJ2-3,ASSLRDRGGTDTQY
.,TRBV4-2,TRBJ2-1,ASSLSLSSYNEQF
TRBD1,TRBV12-5,TRBJ2-5,ASAGTGDETQY
TRBD2,TRBV5-1,TRBJ2-7,ASSLFGGVLEQY
TRBD1,TRBV27,TRBJ1-6,ASSSRDRPSPLH
.,TRBV3-1,TRBJ1-1,ASSQEGGLTEAF